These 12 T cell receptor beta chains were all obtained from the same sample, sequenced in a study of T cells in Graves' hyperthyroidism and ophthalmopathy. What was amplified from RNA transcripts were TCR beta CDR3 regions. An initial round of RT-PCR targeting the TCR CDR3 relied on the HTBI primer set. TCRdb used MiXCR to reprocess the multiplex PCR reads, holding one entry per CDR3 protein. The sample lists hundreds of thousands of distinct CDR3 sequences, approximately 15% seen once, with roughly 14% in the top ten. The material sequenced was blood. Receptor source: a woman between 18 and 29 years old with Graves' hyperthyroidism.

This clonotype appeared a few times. CDR3 region: CSGTGTAQETQYF. The CDR3 DNA reads as TGCAGCGGAACCGGGACAGCCCAAGAGACCCAGTACTTC. The chain uses TRBV29-1 and TRBJ2-5; 7 nucleotides line up with TRBD1. Germline CDR1 reads SQVTM; CDR2 reads ANQGSEA. V trimming: 7 bases; J trimming: 1 base; junction bases outside the gene matches: 6. CDR3 length equals 13 residues.

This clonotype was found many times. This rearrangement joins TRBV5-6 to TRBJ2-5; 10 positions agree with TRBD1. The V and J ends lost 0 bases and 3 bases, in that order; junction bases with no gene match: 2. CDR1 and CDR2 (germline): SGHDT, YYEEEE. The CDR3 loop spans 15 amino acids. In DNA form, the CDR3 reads TGTGCCAGCAGCTTGGGAGGGACAGGGGAAGAGACCCAGTACTTC. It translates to CASSLGGTGEETQYF.

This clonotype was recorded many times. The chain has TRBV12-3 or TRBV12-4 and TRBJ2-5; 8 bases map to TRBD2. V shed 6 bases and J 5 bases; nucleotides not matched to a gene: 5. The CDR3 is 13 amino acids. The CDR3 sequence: CASSKLAAETQYF. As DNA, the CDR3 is TGTGCCAGCAGCAAACTAGCGGCGGAGACCCAGTACTTC.

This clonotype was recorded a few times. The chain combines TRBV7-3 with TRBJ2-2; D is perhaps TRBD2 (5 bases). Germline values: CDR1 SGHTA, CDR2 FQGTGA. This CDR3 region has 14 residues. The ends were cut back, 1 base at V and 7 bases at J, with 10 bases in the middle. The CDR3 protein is CASSLKGGLGELFF. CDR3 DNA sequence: TGTGCCAGCAGCTTAAAAGGCGGACTCGGGGAGCTGTTTTTT.

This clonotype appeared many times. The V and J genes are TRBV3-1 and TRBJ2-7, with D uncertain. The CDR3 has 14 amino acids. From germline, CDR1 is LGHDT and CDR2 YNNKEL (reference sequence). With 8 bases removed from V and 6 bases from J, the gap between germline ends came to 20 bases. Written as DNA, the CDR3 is TGTGCCAGCGCCCTGGCTGCGCGGAGCAGCGAGCAGTACTTC. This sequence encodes CASALAARSSEQYF.

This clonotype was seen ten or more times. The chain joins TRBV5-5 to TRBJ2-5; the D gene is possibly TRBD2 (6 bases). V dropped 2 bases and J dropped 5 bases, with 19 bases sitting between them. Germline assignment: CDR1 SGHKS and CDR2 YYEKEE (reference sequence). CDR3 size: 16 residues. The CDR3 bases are TGTGCCAGCAGCTTAGGCCCGGCCGGGGGTCGGGAGACCCAGTACTTC. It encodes CASSLGPAGGRETQYF.

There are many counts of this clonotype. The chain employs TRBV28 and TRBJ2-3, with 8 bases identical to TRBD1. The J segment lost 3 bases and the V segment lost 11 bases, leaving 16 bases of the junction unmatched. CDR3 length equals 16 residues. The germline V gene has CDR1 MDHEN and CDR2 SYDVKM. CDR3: CACGLDRGSTTDTQYF. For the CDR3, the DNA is TGTGCCTGTGGACTCGACAGGGGAAGCACGACAGATACGCAGTATTTT.

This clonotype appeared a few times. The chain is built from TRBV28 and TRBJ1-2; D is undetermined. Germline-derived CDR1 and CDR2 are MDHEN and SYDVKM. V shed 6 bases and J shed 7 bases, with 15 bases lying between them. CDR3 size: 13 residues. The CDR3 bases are TGTGCCAGCAGGCTGGCGAGGGCCGGTGGCTACACCTTC. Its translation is CASRLARAGGYTF.

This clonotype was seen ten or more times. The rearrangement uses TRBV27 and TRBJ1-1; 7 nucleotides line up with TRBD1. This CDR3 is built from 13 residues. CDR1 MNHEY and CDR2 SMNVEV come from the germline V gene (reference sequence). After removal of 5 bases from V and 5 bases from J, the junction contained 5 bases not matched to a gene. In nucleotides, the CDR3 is TGTGCCAGCAGTGGGACAGTTACAACTGAAGCTTTCTTT. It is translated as CASSGTVTTEAFF.

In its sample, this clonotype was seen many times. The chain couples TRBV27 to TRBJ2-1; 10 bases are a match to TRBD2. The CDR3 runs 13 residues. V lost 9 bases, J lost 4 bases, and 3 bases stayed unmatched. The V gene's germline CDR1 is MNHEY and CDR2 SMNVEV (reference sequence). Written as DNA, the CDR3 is TGTGCCAGTACGGGACTAGCGTACAATGAGCAGTTCTTC. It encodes CASTGLAYNEQFF.

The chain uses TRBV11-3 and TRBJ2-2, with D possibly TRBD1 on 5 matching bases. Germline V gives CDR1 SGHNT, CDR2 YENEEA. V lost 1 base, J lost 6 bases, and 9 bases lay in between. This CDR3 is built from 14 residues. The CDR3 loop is CASSLVTGAGELFF. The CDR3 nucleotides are TGTGCCAGCAGCTTAGTAACAGGTGCCGGGGAGCTGTTTTTT.

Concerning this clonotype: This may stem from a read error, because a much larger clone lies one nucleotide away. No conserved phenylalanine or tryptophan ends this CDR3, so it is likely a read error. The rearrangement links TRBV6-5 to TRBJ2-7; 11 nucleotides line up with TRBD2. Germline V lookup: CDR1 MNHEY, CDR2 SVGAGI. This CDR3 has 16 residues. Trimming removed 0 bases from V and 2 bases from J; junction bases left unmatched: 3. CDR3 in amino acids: CASSYSTSGTAYEQYL. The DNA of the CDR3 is TGTGCCAGCAGTTACTCGACTAGCGGGACCGCCTACGAGCAGTACCTC.